This is a list of T cell receptor beta chains from one sample in a study of T cells after yellow fever vaccination. TCRdb ran MiXCR on the 5' RACE reads and lists one entry per CDR3 protein. The repertoire includes hundreds of thousands of distinct CDR3 sequences, 8.1% of them detected once, and under 20% sits in the top ten. Specimen: PBMCs, collected roughly 45 days after the first yellow fever vaccination. The receptors shown here come from a man between 18 and 35 years old who received the YFV17D yellow fever vaccine. The conserved cysteine and the conserved F or W are not part of the CDR3 here. Each record gives: V gene, D gene, J gene, clone size, CDR3 protein. The D gene is left open where the match is weak. Clone size is shown for a subset of rows, as once, few, many or a class of expanded clone.

TRBV12-5	NA	TRBJ2-7	NA	ASRPGGDEQY
TRBV18	NA	TRBJ2-2	few	ASSDGPDAVTGELF
TRBV7-2	NA	TRBJ2-1	few	ASSLGGGESYNEQF
TRBV7-2	NA	TRBJ1-1	few	ASSQGHLEAF
TRBV12-3/TRBV12-4	NA	TRBJ1-1	many	ASSREYSNTEAF
TRBV9	NA	TRBJ1-1	many	ASSVGGDSAEAF
TRBV29-1	NA	TRBJ1-4	NA	SVALQGGTNEKLF
TRBV7-9	NA	TRBJ2-5	many	ASSLQGTLQETQY
TRBV11-1	TRBD1	TRBJ1-1	NA	ASSWGQGFTEAF
TRBV5-8	NA	TRBJ1-5	few	ASSSGTSSNQPQH
TRBV29-1	TRBD1	TRBJ2-3	NA	SVGGKRGQGGTDTQY
TRBV20-1	TRBD2	TRBJ2-1	few	SAGTSGGAGNEQF
TRBV4-1	NA	TRBJ1-2	few	ASSQDTGLVYYGYT
TRBV7-2	NA	TRBJ2-7	many	ASSARRGGEQY
TRBV15	NA	TRBJ1-1	NA	ATSMGYTEAF
TRBV20-1	TRBD2	TRBJ2-3	many	SARGTSGALSDTQY
TRBV7-3	NA	TRBJ2-1	NA	ASSLLGVGANEQF
TRBV25-1	TRBD1	TRBJ2-5	NA	ASSSHRGLGETQY
TRBV15	NA	TRBJ2-5	NA	ATSSHRDSPAN
TRBV19	NA	TRBJ2-3	few	ASRFIGTDTQY
TRBV28	NA	TRBJ1-2	many	ASRTPGGIYGYT
TRBV7-2	NA	TRBJ1-2	NA	ASSLRVGNYGYT
TRBV12-5	TRBD2	TRBJ2-3	NA	ASGLPLGLAGGRDTQY
TRBV11-2	TRBD1	TRBJ2-3	few	ASSLVGSTTGDKTDTQY
TRBV7-2	NA	TRBJ2-7	few	ASSLSGGTAYEQY
TRBV10-3	TRBD2	TRBJ2-5	many	AAGSSQRGGGETQY
TRBV7-2	NA	TRBJ1-4	NA	ASSLVGGVTNEKLF
TRBV5-5	NA	TRBJ2-6	NA	ASREGLETNVLT
TRBV30	NA	TRBJ1-2	NA	AWSRDLNYGYT
TRBV10-3	TRBD1	TRBJ1-2	few	AIRGQGASGRGYT
TRBV12-3/TRBV12-4	TRBD2	TRBJ2-1	few	ASSLPSGGSNEQF
TRBV20-1	NA	TRBJ2-1	few	RPVQGNEQF
TRBV5-1	NA	TRBJ2-2	few	ASSNSRGKIGHTGELF
TRBV20-1	TRBD2	TRBJ2-7	NA	SAVLAGGPKYEQY
TRBV7-2	NA	TRBJ1-5	many	ASSLEQNQPQH
TRBV20-1	NA	TRBJ2-3	NA	SARGLFDPTDTQY
TRBV27	TRBD1	TRBJ1-4	few	ASSFDGTGRGKLF
TRBV6-5	NA	TRBJ1-2	many	ASSYSSSGSGGASYGYT
TRBV4-3	TRBD2	TRBJ2-1	NA	ASSQRASGGQALEQF
TRBV5-1	NA	TRBJ1-5	NA	ASSSTTGGNQPQH
TRBV27	NA	TRBJ2-7	NA	ASSLSGQAYEQY